The TCR beta chain under discussion was sequenced for a study of blood T cell repertoires in COVID-19. Study context: T cells, B-cell-depleted T cells, or PBMCs provided the cDNA or gDNA that served as material.

V gave up 1 base and J gave up 6 bases; unmatched junction bases: 3. This CDR3 has 14 residues. Germline loops: CDR1 GTSNPN, CDR2 SVGIG (reference sequence). Original data processing: Using reference gene primer amplification, nucleated cell counts were estimated. TCRdb's table, derived via immunoSEQ multiplex PCR, lists solely in-frame clones and lacks some. From that table come the V and J calls and clone size; the DNA was used to work out D and trimming. The table records tens of thousands of clones, roughly nine tenths of them present only once. The gene calls are TRBV30 and TRBJ1-2, with 12 bases identical to TRBD1. This clonotype originated in an older woman with active or convalescent COVID-19. Specimen: peripheral blood. The CDR3 region is CAWSGGQGANGYTF. DNA of the CDR3: TGTGCCTGGAGTGGGGGACAGGGGGCGAATGGCTACACCTTC.